This T cell receptor beta chain was recorded in a study of CD8+ T cells in alopecia areata. Findings and caveats of the study: It was lesional scalp, especially alopecia totalis/universalis, that showed higher clonality than normal scalp.

Investigators isolated RNA and reverse transcribed it into cDNA to act as the sequencing template. TCRdb's copy holds only in-frame clones and misses some; the assay was immunoSEQ multiplex PCR. The sample carries some 190,000 clones, around 64% recorded once. The CDR3 consists of 15 residues. The V and J ends lost 4 bases and 1 base, in that order; junction bases with no gene match: 3. The germline V gene encodes CDR1 SGHRS and CDR2 YFSETQ. To note about this clone: Its specificity is not known.

Treatment of the sample: oral pan-JAK inhibitor, 5-10 mg twice daily. The rearrangement joins TRBV5-1 to TRBJ2-2; TRBD1 aligns across 8 bases. The clonotype was recovered from a human donor with alopecia areata. The source was CD4+ T cells sorted from blood, collected at week 49, from a patient treated with tofacitinib. CDR3 in amino acids: CASSAGQENTGELFF. CDR3 bases: TGCGCCAGCAGCGCGGGACAGGAGAACACCGGGGAGCTGTTTTTT. Complete variable domain (other parts from reference TRBV5-1 and TRBJ2-2): KAGVTQTPRYLIKTRGQQVTLSCSPISGHRSVSWYQQTPGQGLQFLFEYFSETQRNKGNFPGRFSGRQFSNSRSEMNVSTLELGDSALYLCASSAGQENTGELFFGEGSRLTVL.